The 26 T cell receptor beta chains below come from one sample, sequenced in a study of cytomegalovirus exposure and HLA in healthy donors (dated by TCRdb to the late 2010s). Library generation was performed with the immunoSEQ multiplex PCR assay. The multiplex PCR relied on a mix of 60 forward primers for TCR Vbeta segments and 13 reverse primers for TCR Jbeta segments. Entries here come from immuneACCESS through TCRdb and include only in-frame sequences with V and J called. Some clones fail to appear in such tables; in the studies checked, an unresolved V gene covers under half of the shortfall, and the cause of the remainder is unknown. The sample data list 300,000 or so clones, and 70% to 90% of these were observed just once. Approximately 2% of the sample is taken by the ten largest. Sequencing used PBMCs. These receptor sequences come from a woman aged 35 to 49 in good health and CMV-seropositive.

V gene TRBV7-8 combines with J gene TRBJ1-5, with a possible D match to TRBD1 (5 bases). This CDR3 comprises 16 residues. Germline V gives CDR1 SGHVS, CDR2 FQNEAQ. Trimming stripped 0 bases from V and 6 bases from J, with 15 bases between. CDR3: CASSLARAGFLQPQHF. CDR3 nucleotides: TGTGCCAGCAGCTTAGCCAGGGCAGGGTTCCTTCAGCCCCAGCATTTT.

The gene calls are TRBV7-9 and TRBJ2-3; a weak D match, TRBD1 (5 bases). Between the trimmed V and J ends, which lost 8 bases and 0 bases, there was a span of 15 bases. The CDR3 contains 15 residues. The germline gives CDR1 SEHNR, CDR2 FQNEAQ (reference sequence). CDR3 in amino acids: CASATWGGSTDTQYF. The DNA for the CDR3 is TGTGCCAGCGCTACCTGGGGCGGAAGCACAGATACGCAGTATTTT. Supplemented by reference TRBV7-9 and TRBJ2-3, the full variable domain reads DTGVSQNPRHKITKRGQNVTFRCDPISEHNRLYWYRQTLGQGPEFLTYFQNEAQLEKSRLLSDRFSAERPKGSFSTLEIQRTEQGDSAMYLCASATWGGSTDTQYFGPGTRLTVL.

The chain carries TRBV7-9 and TRBJ2-2; the D is unclear. The CDR3 totals 15 residues. Germline V gene sequence: CDR1 SEHNR, CDR2 FQNEAQ (reference sequence). The ends were cut back, 5 bases at V and 2 bases at J, with 12 bases in the middle. The CDR3 coding sequence is TGTGCCAGCAGCCCAGACTTACACAACACCGGGGAGCTGTTTTTT. As protein: CASSPDLHNTGELFF.

The chain joins TRBV27 to TRBJ2-7; D unclear. Germline values: CDR1 MNHEY, CDR2 SMNVEV (reference sequence). V lost 5 bases, J lost 3 bases, and 14 bases lay in between. The CDR3 length is 14 residues. The chain's CDR3 is CASSELPTIYEQYF. In nucleotides, the CDR3 is TGTGCCAGCAGTGAACTTCCGACAATCTACGAGCAGTACTTC.

This clone occurred a few times. The chain couples TRBV7-9 to TRBJ2-7, with TRBD2 matching over 9 bases. Germline CDR1 SEHNR, CDR2 FQNEAQ (reference sequence). The length of the CDR3 is 16 residues. With 5 bases clipped from V and 5 bases from J, the junction kept 13 bases outside the gene matches. In nucleotides, the CDR3 is TGTGCCAGCAGCAAAGTAAGGGGGACTAGCCCCCACGAGCAGTACTTC. It is translated as CASSKVRGTSPHEQYF.

The V and J genes are TRBV10-3 and TRBJ2-3, with 7 nucleotides matching TRBD2. The length of the CDR3 is 12 residues. Germline-derived CDR1 and CDR2 are ENHRY and SYGVKD. Trimming removed 2 bases from V and 13 bases from J; junction bases left unmatched: 6. CDR3 amino acids: CAISEPGGLKYF. The CDR3 nucleotides are TGTGCCATCAGTGAGCCGGGAGGTCTTAAGTATTTT.

V gene TRBV4-2 combines with J gene TRBJ1-5; D is undetermined. Per the germline V gene, CDR1 is LGHNA and CDR2 is YNFKEQ. The CDR3 runs 16 residues. Trimming pared 4 bases from V and 0 bases from J, leaving 13 bases between. Here the CDR3 reads CASSPLHGGSNQPQHF. DNA for the CDR3: TGTGCCAGCAGCCCACTACATGGAGGTAGCAATCAGCCCCAGCATTTT.

The chain couples TRBV5-6 to TRBJ1-6; TRBD1 matches at 10 bases. Losses at the gene ends were 2 bases for V and 1 base for J; bases not matched to a gene: 6. Germline lookup yields CDR1 SGHDT and CDR2 YYEEEE. The CDR3 has 18 amino acids. As DNA, the CDR3 is TGTGCCAGCAGCTTCGGGACAGGGGATGTTTCCTATAATTCACCCCTCCACTTT. This translates into CASSFGTGDVSYNSPLHF.

This chain connects TRBV19 to TRBJ2-3; the match to TRBD2 covers 10 bases. Trimming cost V 4 bases and J 1 base; bases outside gene matches: 14. In germline, CDR1 is LNHDA, CDR2 SQIVND (reference sequence). This CDR3 region has 19 residues. CDR3 sequence (DNA): TGTGCCAGTAGTACACGTCGTGCCTCTAGCGGGAGCGGCACAGATACGCAGTATTTT. Residues: CASSTRRASSGSGTDTQYF.

This chain links TRBV6-5 with TRBJ1-1; TRBD1 matches at 7 bases. Germline V gene data show CDR1 as MNHEY and CDR2 as SVGAGI. The J segment lost 1 base and the V segment lost 6 bases, leaving 8 bases of the junction unmatched. This CDR3 region has 15 residues. The CDR3 reads CASRDPQGTNTEAFF. As DNA, the CDR3 is TGTGCCAGCAGGGACCCACAGGGGACGAACACTGAAGCTTTCTTT.

V is TRBV5-5 and J is TRBJ1-2, with a tentative D call TRBD1 (5 bases). Germline CDR1 and CDR2: SGHKS and YYEKEE (reference sequence). This CDR3 comprises 15 residues. V was clipped by 0 bases and J by 4 bases, with 13 bases between them. The CDR3 DNA reads as TGTGCCAGCAGCTTGGAGGACACGGTGATCTATGGCTACACCTTC. Its protein is CASSLEDTVIYGYTF.

V is TRBV27 and J is TRBJ1-4, with D unclear. The germline gives CDR1 MNHEY, CDR2 SMNVEV (reference sequence). This CDR3 region has 15 residues. Between the trimmed V and J ends, which lost 4 bases and 0 bases, there was a span of 9 bases. The CDR3 sequence: CASSSIQTTNEKLFF. Here the CDR3 DNA reads TGTGCCAGCAGTTCAATACAAACAACTAATGAAAAACTGTTTTTT.

J is TRBJ1-6 and V is TRBV7-8; unclear D gene. This CDR3 comprises 16 residues. Looked up from germline, CDR1 is SGHVS and CDR2 is FQNEAQ. Trimming removed 4 bases at V and 8 bases at J, with 18 bases between. In DNA, the CDR3 is TGTGCCAGCAGCTCCTCGGGATCCCCGAGGGATTCACCCCTCCACTTT. Its protein is CASSSSGSPRDSPLHF.

V usage is TRBV18 and J usage is TRBJ1-4, with a weak D call TRBD1 (6 bases). The CDR3 spans 15 residues. V lost 5 bases, J lost 7 bases, and 17 bases lay in between. The germline V gene encodes CDR1 KGHSH and CDR2 LQKENI. In nucleotides, the CDR3 is TGTGCCAGCTCATTCGAACAGGGTACTCTTGAAAAACTGTTTTTT. This codes for CASSFEQGTLEKLFF.

The chain is built from TRBV15 and TRBJ1-2; a possible D gene is TRBD1 (6 bases). This CDR3 spans 16 amino acids. In germline, CDR1 is LNHNV, CDR2 YYDKDF (reference sequence). V gave up 1 base and J gave up 4 bases, with 16 bases separating them. CDR3 bases: TGTGCCACCAGCAGAGTACTGGGGGACACCGCCTATGGCTACACCTTC. This encodes CATSRVLGDTAYGYTF.

The gene calls are TRBV19 and TRBJ1-5; 7 nucleotides match TRBD1. The CDR3 is 18 residues long. Germline CDR1 reads LNHDA; CDR2 reads SQIVND (reference sequence). V lost 5 bases and J lost 0; bases outside the gene matches: 13. CDR3 nucleotide sequence: TGTGCCAGTAGTTCATCCCGGGACAGTCTTAATAGCAATCAGCCCCAGCATTTT. Protein sequence: CASSSSRDSLNSNQPQHF. Combining the CDR3 with reference TRBV19 and TRBJ1-5 gives the whole variable domain DGGITQSPKYLFRKEGQNVTLSCEQNLNHDAMYWYRQDPGQGLRLIYYSQIVNDFQKGDIAEGYSVSREKKESFPLTVTSAQKNPTAFYLCASSSSRDSLNSNQPQHFGDGTRLSIL.

The CDR3 DNA follows: TGTGCCAGCAGCCCTGTAGGGGGGAACACCGGGGAGCTGTTTTTT. It encodes CASSPVGGNTGELFF. The J gene is TRBJ2-2, the V gene TRBV7-3, with TRBD1 as a possible D gene (6 bases). Trimming shortened V by 5 bases and J by 1 base, and 11 bases separated the two germline ends. CDR3 length: 15 amino acids. Germline V gene sequence: CDR1 SGHTA, CDR2 FQGTGA.

The chain is built from TRBV11-3 and TRBJ1-6, with no clear D. The CDR3 contains 14 residues. The ends were cut back, 3 bases at V and 7 bases at J, with 10 bases in the middle. The V gene's germline CDR1 is SGHNT and CDR2 YENEEA. CDR3 amino acids: CASSLVGENSPLHF. The CDR3 DNA is TGTGCCAGCAGCTTGGTCGGAGAGAATTCACCCCTCCACTTT.

The DNA of the CDR3 is TGTGCCAGCAGTTCCTCGAGCGGTAGCTCCTACAATGAGCAGTTCTTC. It specifies CASSSSSGSSYNEQFF. V usage is TRBV6-6 and J usage is TRBJ2-1, with a weak D call TRBD2 (5 bases). Germline CDR1 is MNHNY and CDR2 is SVGAGI (reference sequence). The CDR3 is 16 amino acids. With 4 bases removed from V and 0 bases from J, the gap between germline ends came to 13 bases.

This clone has a handful of counts. The gene calls are TRBV19 and TRBJ2-1; D may be TRBD2 (7 bases). The CDR3 is 16 amino acids. V lost 3 bases, J lost 3 bases, and 15 bases lay in between. The germline V gene encodes CDR1 LNHDA and CDR2 SQIVND (reference sequence). The CDR3 here is CASSMGGGGYYNEQFF. The CDR3 DNA reads as TGTGCCAGTAGTATGGGGGGCGGGGGATACTACAATGAGCAGTTCTTC.

The chain joins TRBV28 to TRBJ1-2, with TRBD1 matching 7 bases. Germline assignment: CDR1 MDHEN and CDR2 SYDVKM. This CDR3 has 14 residues. Trimming cost V 5 bases and J 0 bases; bases outside gene matches: 3. The CDR3 DNA sequence: TGTGCCAGCAGTGGGACAGAAACTAACTATGGCTACACCTTC. Protein sequence: CASSGTETNYGYTF.

The chain has TRBV19 and TRBJ2-2; 8 bases fit TRBD2. Germline trimming cut 5 bases from V and 1 base from J; bases unmatched to any gene: 3. This CDR3 is 15 amino acids long. The V gene's germline CDR1 is LNHDA and CDR2 SQIVND (reference sequence). The CDR3 spells CASSPGTRNTGELFF. Here the CDR3 DNA reads TGTGCCAGTAGTCCCGGGACTAGGAACACCGGGGAGCTGTTTTTT.

V is TRBV19 and J is TRBJ2-7; 8 nucleotides align to TRBD1. The CDR3 has 16 residues. V trimming: 4 bases; J trimming: 0 bases; junction bases outside the gene matches: 8. The V gene's germline CDR1 is LNHDA and CDR2 SQIVND (reference sequence). CDR3 coding DNA: TGTGCCAGTAGTAGCACCGGACAGGGTTACTCCTACGAGCAGTACTTC. Residues: CASSSTGQGYSYEQYF.

The V and J genes are TRBV19 and TRBJ2-7, with D possibly matching TRBD1 (6 bases). The V end lost 6 bases, the J end lost 6 bases, and 15 bases lay between the germline ends. This CDR3 is built from 13 residues. The germline V gene encodes CDR1 LNHDA and CDR2 SQIVND (reference sequence). CDR3 in amino acids: CASSDDRFLEQYF. The CDR3 nucleotides read TGTGCCAGTAGCGACGACAGGTTCCTCGAGCAGTACTTC.

The chain links TRBV6-4 to TRBJ2-2; TRBD2 matches 9 bases. This CDR3 is built from 14 residues. Unmatched junction bases numbered 5, after V lost 5 bases and J lost 7 bases. Germline V gene lookup returns CDR1 MRHNA and CDR2 SNTAGT. CDR3 in amino acids: CASSRTSANGELFF. CDR3 DNA: TGTGCCAGCAGTAGGACTAGCGCAAACGGGGAGCTGTTTTTT.

The CDR3 sequence is CASSRQGAGGELFF. The CDR3 DNA reads as TGTGCCAGCAGTCGACAGGGGGCCGGCGGGGAGCTGTTTTTT. The J gene is TRBJ2-2, the V gene TRBV6-5, with TRBD1 identical over 10 bases. Germline assignment: CDR1 MNHEY and CDR2 SVGAGI. This CDR3 is built from 14 residues. J lost 7 bases, V lost 5 bases, and 4 bases had no gene match.